A single sample is the source of the 17 T cell receptor beta chains below, sequenced in a study of T-cell reconstitution after alpha-beta-depleted transplantation in children. Preparation of the TCRbeta library used unique molecular identifiers. TCRdb re-analysed the PCR reads in MiXCR, keeping a single row per CDR3 protein. The data hold about 610,000 distinct CDR3 sequences, with roughly a tenth observed a single time. Sequencing was performed on PBMCs from the stem cell graft donor, taken from the stem cell graft. The receptors were sampled from a human donor who donated a stem cell graft to a child with acute myeloid leukemia.

About this clonotype itself: The CDR3 does not close with the conserved phenylalanine or tryptophan, likely indicating a read error. The limits of the CDR3 on the DNA are not certain, so only TCRdb's listed CDR3 is given. The V gene is TRBV28, the J gene TRBJ2-1; the D call TRBD2 from the table was never checked on the DNA. Germline lookup yields CDR1 MDHEN and CDR2 SYDVKM. Both ends counted, the CDR3 spans 14 residues. This chain's CDR3 is CASSSWTSGSSPGI.

In its sample, this clonotype was seen many times. This sequence joins TRBV5-1 and TRBJ2-7, with 9 bases aligning to TRBD1. The V segment lost 3 bases and the J segment 2 bases; nucleotides outside the gene matches: 3. The germline V gene has CDR1 SGHRS and CDR2 YFSETQ. This CDR3 is built from 14 residues. In DNA form, the CDR3 reads TGCGCCAGCAGCTCTAGGACAGGGGCCTACGAGCAGTACTTC. This codes for CASSSRTGAYEQYF.

This clonotype has a handful of counts. The V call is TRBV7-9, the J call TRBJ1-1, with 7 bases identical to TRBD1. There are 17 residues in the CDR3. V was pared by 5 bases and J by 2 bases, with 14 bases of the junction left unmatched. In germline, CDR1 is SEHNR, CDR2 FQNEAQ (reference sequence). In DNA, the CDR3 is TGTGCCAGCAGCCTTCGACAGGGAAGTGAAAAAAACACTGAAGCTTTCTTT. The encoded protein is CASSLRQGSEKNTEAFF.

This rearrangement joins TRBV7-3 to TRBJ2-1; 15 nucleotides agree with TRBD2. After removal of 5 bases from V and 9 bases from J, the junction contained 8 bases not matched to a gene. The CDR3 sequence is 16 residues long. The germline gives CDR1 SGHTA, CDR2 FQGTGA. The CDR3 DNA follows: TGTGCCAGCAGCCCCGGCGGACTAGCGGGAGGGGGTGAGCAGTTCTTC. It specifies CASSPGGLAGGGEQFF. The full variable domain, completed using reference TRBV7-3 and TRBJ2-1, is GAGVSQTPSNKVTEKGKYVELRCDPISGHTALYWYRQSLGQGPEFLIYFQGTGAADDSGLPNDRFFAVRPEGSVSTLKIQRTERGDSAVYLCASSPGGLAGGGEQFFGPGTRLTVL.

This clonotype was found a few times. V is TRBV20-1 and J is TRBJ2-2; 10 positions match TRBD2. CDR1 is DFQATT and CDR2 is SNEGSKA in the germline V gene (reference sequence). The CDR3 sequence is 15 residues long. V lost 6 bases, J lost 2 bases, and 6 bases stayed unmatched. The CDR3 coding sequence is TGCAGTGCCCTCGGACTAGCGGTTAACACCGGGGAGCTGTTTTTT. The encoded protein is CSALGLAVNTGELFF.

This clonotype has just a few counts. The chain couples TRBV15 to TRBJ2-5; a weak D match, TRBD1 (6 bases). With 3 bases removed from V and 5 bases from J, the gap between germline ends came to 16 bases. This CDR3 comprises 15 residues. CDR1 is LNHNV, CDR2 YYDKDF, per germline (reference sequence). CDR3 loop: CATSRSTGTRETQYF. The CDR3 region has the DNA TGTGCCACCAGCAGGTCAACAGGGACCCGGGAGACCCAGTACTTC.

The rearrangement links TRBV7-6 to TRBJ2-7, with D maybe TRBD2 (5 bases). Trimming removed 3 bases at V and 4 bases at J, with 16 bases between. The CDR3 runs to 15 residues. The germline V gene has CDR1 SGHVS and CDR2 FNYEAQ. Here the CDR3 DNA reads TGTGCCAGCAGCTTTATGTCGCTGGGAGAATACGAGCAGTACTTC. Translation: CASSFMSLGEYEQYF. Combining the CDR3 with reference TRBV7-6 and TRBJ2-7 gives the whole variable domain GAGVSQSPRYKVTKRGQDVALRCDPISGHVSLYWYRQALGQGPEFLTYFNYEAQQDKSGLPNDRFSAERPEGSISTLTIQRTEQRDSAMYRCASSFMSLGEYEQYFGPGTRLTVT.

This sequence joins TRBV4-2 and TRBJ2-2, with 15 nucleotides matching TRBD2. The CDR3 is made up of 19 amino acids. The germline CDR1 and CDR2 sequences are LGHNA and YNFKEQ. The V gene end was trimmed by 3 bases and the J gene end by 5 bases; junction bases not matched to a gene: 10. CDR3 residues: CASSHPGLAGGPSTGELFF. For the CDR3, the DNA is TGTGCCAGCAGCCACCCCGGACTAGCGGGAGGGCCTAGTACCGGGGAGCTGTTTTTT.

This clonotype was observed many times. V and J are TRBV6-2 or TRBV6-3 and TRBJ2-1; 7 bases map to TRBD1. After removal of 6 bases from V and 4 bases from J, the junction contained 6 bases not matched to a gene. CDR1 is MNHEY, CDR2 SVGEGT, per germline. The CDR3 is made up of 14 amino acids. CDR3 sequence reads: CASSPDRLYNEQFF. The CDR3 DNA reads TGTGCCAGCAGCCCGGACAGGCTTTACAATGAGCAGTTCTTC.

The V and J genes are TRBV20-1 and TRBJ1-1; weak D call: TRBD1 (6 bases). Germline values: CDR1 DFQATT, CDR2 SNEGSKA (reference sequence). V was trimmed by 6 bases and J by 4 bases, leaving 24 bases between them. CDR3 length: 16 amino acids. The CDR3 region is CSAQFRGLGYGTEAFF. CDR3 nucleotides: TGCAGTGCGCAATTCAGGGGCCTCGGTTACGGCACTGAAGCTTTCTTT.

This clonotype has more than one count but fewer than ten. CDR3 sequence (DNA): TGTGCCACCAGCAGGGGAGACAGGGGGCGAGATCAGCCCCAGCATTTT. It encodes CATSRGDRGRDQPQHF. The J gene is TRBJ1-5, the V gene TRBV15; 10 bases are a match to TRBD1. The CDR3 runs 16 residues. CDR1 and CDR2 from the germline V gene are LNHNV and YYDKDF (reference sequence). J lost 5 bases, V lost 3 bases, and 7 bases had no gene match.

In this sample, this clonotype turned up many times. The genes are TRBV4-3 and TRBJ2-1; D is possibly TRBD2 (6 bases). The CDR3 is 15 residues long. The V gene's germline CDR1 is LGHNA and CDR2 YSLEER. V was pared by 4 bases and J by 4 bases, with 14 bases between. CDR3 sequence (DNA): TGCGCCAGCAGCCGGGGCGGGATGGGGTACAATGAGCAGTTCTTC. It is translated as CASSRGGMGYNEQFF.

V usage is TRBV7-2 and J usage is TRBJ2-7; 12 bases fit TRBD2. The CDR3 covers 16 residues. CDR1 is SGHTA and CDR2 is FQGNSA in the germline V gene. V trimming: 5 bases; J trimming: 7 bases; junction bases outside the gene matches: 12. The CDR3 region is CASSPRGRTSGTEQYF. For the CDR3, the DNA is TGTGCCAGCAGCCCTAGGGGCCGGACTAGCGGGACGGAGCAGTACTTC.

This clonotype was seen ten or more times. The junction departs from germline at one end; a sequencing error may be responsible. The chain uses TRBV28 and TRBJ2-1, with a weak D call TRBD1 (5 bases). The CDR3 consists of 11 residues. Germline CDR1 MDHEN, CDR2 SYDVKM. The CDR3 here is CASRETALTTF. The CDR3 coding sequence is TGTGCCAGCAGAGAGACAGCCCTCACAACTTTC.

At least ten counts were recorded for this clonotype. The chain uses TRBV28 and TRBJ2-7; TRBD2 matches at 13 bases. Germline V lookup: CDR1 MDHEN, CDR2 SYDVKM. The CDR3 extends over 18 amino acids. Trimming took 4 bases from V and 0 from J; bases not matched to a gene: 9. DNA for the CDR3: TGTGCCAGCAGTTCGGGACTAGCGGGGATTACGCGCTCCTACGAGCAGTACTTC. Amino acid sequence: CASSSGLAGITRSYEQYF. The whole variable domain, filled in from reference TRBV28 and TRBJ2-7, reads DVKVTQSSRYLVKRTGEKVFLECVQDMDHENMFWYRQDPGLGLRLIYFSYDVKMKEKGDIPEGYSVSREKKERFSLILESASTNQTSMYLCASSSGLAGITRSYEQYFGPGTRLTVT.

V and J are TRBV19 and TRBJ2-7; the D gene could be TRBD1 or TRBD2 (6 bases each). The germline V gene has CDR1 LNHDA and CDR2 SQIVND (reference sequence). CDR3 length: 14 amino acids. The V gene lost 7 bases and the J gene lost 1 base, with 14 bases spanning the gap. The CDR3 is CASTATGTSYEQYF. In DNA form, the CDR3 reads TGTGCCAGTACGGCAACAGGGACTTCCTACGAGCAGTACTTC.

The V call is TRBV9, the J call TRBJ1-2; 7 positions agree with TRBD1. This CDR3 has 15 amino acids. Trimming removed 0 bases from V and 5 bases from J; junction bases left unmatched: 7. Germline CDR1 is SGDLS and CDR2 is YYNGEE. The CDR3 loop reads CASSVAALGQYGYTF. For the CDR3, the DNA is TGTGCCAGCAGCGTAGCTGCCCTGGGACAGTATGGCTACACCTTC. The entire variable domain, with the rest obtained from reference TRBV9 and TRBJ1-2, is as follows: DSGVTQTPKHLITATGQRVTLRCSPRSGDLSVYWYQQSLDQGLQFLIQYYNGEERAKGNILERFSAQQFPDLHSELNLSSLELGDSALYFCASSVAALGQYGYTFGSGTRLTVV.